The rows below give T cell receptor beta chains drawn from one sample of a study of memory CD4+ T cells and cytomegalovirus serostatus. The data were produced by immunoSEQ multiplex PCR, yet TCRdb's version contains in-frame clones alone and is incomplete. The repertoire consists of some 41,000 clones, with approximately 80% occurring once and the leading ten covering around 6.6%. The sequenced material came from memory CD4+ T cells from blood. The receptors come from an adult in good health and CMV-seronegative. CDR3s include the opening cysteine and the closing phenylalanine or tryptophan. A D gene is named only where the DNA matches it firmly.

v_call d_call cdr3_aa
TRBV9 - CASSVGADPSYEQYF
TRBV2 - CASSSETEQFF
TRBV28 - CASSLGLPGGYTF
TRBV28 - CASSSTGWATEAFF
TRBV7-6 TRBD1 CASSADRHSYEQYF
TRBV5-1 TRBD1 CASSLGGQGLNGYTF
TRBV7-7 TRBD1 CASSLGTGTDTQYF
TRBV7-9 - CASSRDISNQPQHF
TRBV21-1 - CASSTGLAGGRGQETQYF
TRBV30 TRBD2 CAWSNLRGGSSSYNEQFF
TRBV18 TRBD2 CASSLGAAGDEQFF
TRBV11-2 - CASSIGWEGNEQYF
TRBV7-2 TRBD2 CASSLNGGSNTGELFF
TRBV11-2 TRBD2 CASSLKGGRGDTQYF
TRBV2 - CASNLAGARSNSPLHF
TRBV2 - CASSASTGSYGYTF
TRBV4-3 - CASSQAIQGTIYF
TRBV28 - CATRVNTEAFF
TRBV19 - CASSIRFPGELFF
TRBV9 - CASSVRGDQGEQFF
TRBV30 - CAWTLQETQYF
TRBV5-1 - CASSLESSYNEQFF
TRBV6-1 TRBD2 CASRGTSGSWNEQYF
TRBV10-1 - CASSESSDSYNEQFF
TRBV30 - CAWTPGGNTIYF
TRBV30 - CAWSVQGAGNQPQHF
TRBV5-4 - CASSSRGSRGTEAFF
TRBV30 TRBD1 CAWNRGLSEQYF
TRBV28 - CASSLRAIITEAFF
TRBV10-2 TRBD2 CASSWGGSADTQYF
TRBV10-3 - CAISSFPANSGNTIYF
TRBV28 TRBD1 CASILTGVSYNEQFF
TRBV5-1 TRBD2 CASSSYLLLAGANTGELFF
TRBV4-3 TRBD2 CASSQSTSGRASYNEQFF
TRBV18 - CASSQQSSTDTQYF
TRBV5-5 TRBD1 CASSTTGATEAFF
TRBV11-3 TRBD1 CASSLGQGRTYEQYF
TRBV11-2 - CASSLGLLNTDTQYF
TRBV7-6 TRBD2 CASSGTSGRTETQYF
TRBV15 - CATSTRTDTDTQYF
TRBV7-8 - CASSWDTLYEQYF
TRBV7-8 - CASTNQETQYF
TRBV5-1 TRBD2 CASSFLAGGQETQYF
TRBV28 - CASTNQTRALYGYTF
TRBV9 - CASSPRGDTTGELFF
TRBV18 TRBD1 CASSRGQGHTEAFF
TRBV18 - CASSPLGTHNTGELFF
TRBV5-1 - CASSPLRGSNTGELFF
TRBV5-1 - CASSTGRTVSTDTQYF
TRBV5-5 - CASSLAAGGETQYF
TRBV4-2 - CASSQALRSTGELFF
TRBV10-3 TRBD1 CAISMTGAGNTIYF
TRBV7-2 TRBD2 CASRSGLAPYEQYF
TRBV28 - CATTGGALTTGELFF
TRBV30 TRBD1 CAWQGTGGDYGYTF
TRBV7-2 TRBD1 CASSKQGAQSYEQYF
TRBV19 - CASSIGLSTQYF